The source of this T cell receptor (beta chain) is a study of graft-versus-host responses after intestinal transplantation. Findings of the study overall: After transplant, early declines in HvG clones were associated with peak levels of circulating GvH clones. Detected in recipient marrow were GvH clones, some of which were first observed in ileum or blood.

Data came from immunoSEQ multiplex PCR; TCRdb stores just in-frame clones and leaves some out. Of fewer than 95,000 clones in the sample, around 92% were seen once. Trimming took 0 bases from V and 0 from J, leaving 10 bases between them. Germline CDR1 SGHRS, CDR2 YFSETQ. This CDR3 region has 15 residues. About this clone itself: What it binds is unknown.

This receptor was taken from a human donor who was the organ donor for an intestinal transplant. The sequences come from unstimulated CD8+ T cells sorted from spleen or lymph node cells, collected before transplant. This rearrangement joins TRBV5-1 to TRBJ2-7; TRBD1 might be the D (5 bases). The CDR3, as DNA: TGCGCCAGCAGCTTGGCAGGGCAGAGCTCCTACGAGCAGTACTTC. It specifies CASSLAGQSSYEQYF.